This T cell receptor beta chain was recorded in a study of pediatric ulcerative colitis. During colonoscopy, one to two rectal pinch biopsies were collected. The CDR3 loop spans 13 amino acids. Germline V lookup: CDR1 SGHRS, CDR2 YFSETQ. V gave up 3 bases and J gave up 2 bases, with 8 bases separating them. Points on this clone: Antigen specificity is unknown.

The study, taken as a whole, reports: Two rectal CDR3 clonotypes occurred in all ulcerative colitis patients. Two patients' blood samples yielded substantially fewer templates. This repertoire reflects total lymphocytes rather than subpopulations like regulatory T cells.

Method: immunoSEQ multiplex PCR; TCRdb's copy keeps in-frame clones and lacks some. The sample yields 15,000 to 20,000 clones, approximately 73% seen once. This clonotype originated in a boy between 10 and 17 years old with moderate ulcerative colitis. The chain links TRBV5-1 to TRBJ2-5; D ambiguous. The sequencing sample was made of gut tissue. CDR3 residues: CASSYGPQETQYF. The CDR3 DNA sequence: TGCGCCAGCAGCTACGGACCACAAGAGACCCAGTACTTC.